The TCR beta chain described here comes from a study of neurological immune-mediated disorders. 5'RACE with 10-nucleotide random UMIs produced the cDNA. The yield of each sequencing run was over 200 million TCR-beta sequences from 15-18 subjects. TCRdb independently ran MiXCR on the 5' RACE reads; one entry per CDR3 protein. The sample has over 65,000 distinct CDR3 sequences, under 10% seen once; the top ten hold about 1.7%. There are 15 residues in the CDR3. Per the germline V gene, CDR1 is DFQATT and CDR2 is SNEGSKA (reference sequence). Trimming shortened V by 3 bases and J by 0 bases, and 15 bases separated the two germline ends. This clonotype was counted many times.

The receptor's source is a man in his forties or fifties in good health. The chain combines TRBV20-1 with TRBJ2-7; D call uncertain. The sequenced material came from PBMCs. The CDR3 region is CSASSRYRNSYEQYF. The CDR3 region has the DNA TGCAGTGCTAGCTCTCGATACCGTAACTCCTACGAGCAGTACTTC.